This TCR beta chain is from a study of T cells in Graves' hyperthyroidism and ophthalmopathy. Looked up from germline, CDR1 is SQVTM and CDR2 is ANQGSEA. With 8 bases removed from V and 3 bases from J, the gap between germline ends came to 2 bases. The CDR3 is 10 amino acids. Amplification yielded TCR beta CDR3 regions, with RNA transcripts as the source. HTBI primers were the set used in a first-round RT-PCR of the TCR CDR3. TCRdb reprocessed the multiplex PCR reads via MiXCR and lists one record per CDR3 protein. The sample yields fewer than 750,000 distinct CDR3 sequences, 46% seen once. Patients counted as stable if ophthalmopathy did not develop within 18 months.

The specimen was peripheral blood or thyroid tissue (not recorded which). The TCR was taken from a woman in her late teens or twenties with Graves' hyperthyroidism. The V and J genes are TRBV29-1 and TRBJ2-6; no definite D call. CDR3 bases: TGCAGCTTTGGGGCCAACGTCCTGACTTTC. Translating it yields CSFGANVLTF. Full variable domain (remainder filled in from reference TRBV29-1 and TRBJ2-6): SAVISQKPSRDICQRGTSLTIQCQVDSQVTMMFWYRQQPGQSLTLIATANQGSEATYESGFVIDKFPISRPNLTFSTLTVSNMSPEDSSIYLCSFGANVLTFGAGSRLTVL.